Listed below are T cell receptor beta chains from one sample, sequenced in a study of regulatory T cells in long-lasting Graves disease. MiXCR was run by TCRdb on the multiplex PCR reads, yielding one entry per CDR3 protein. The table has roughly 500,000 distinct CDR3 sequences, more than 10% seen once. Separately, the same data were catalogued under a study of T cells in Graves' hyperthyroidism and ophthalmopathy.

The sequenced sample was peripheral blood mononuclear cells (PBMCs), obtained at new diagnosis, from a patient treated with antithyroid drugs. The receptors originated from a woman in her twenties or thirties with Graves disease. Each CDR3 is given with its conserved first and last residue. D genes are given only for firm matches. Rows give clone size only sometimes, using once, few, many, or a class for an expanded clone.

J gene: TRBJ1-2; V gene: TRBV29-1; clone size: .; D gene: .; CDR3 protein: CSVEGPGTRGYTF; CDR3 DNA: TGCAGCGTTGAAGGCCCAGGGACCAGGGGCTACACCTTC
J gene: TRBJ2-1; V gene: TRBV9; clone size: many; D gene: .; CDR3 protein: CASSVTAYNEQFF; CDR3 DNA: TGTGCCAGCAGCGTAACCGCCTACAATGAGCAGTTCTTC
J gene: TRBJ1-1; V gene: TRBV2; clone size: many; D gene: .; CDR3 protein: CASKEVGGSTEAFF; CDR3 DNA: TGTGCCAGTAAGGAAGTAGGGGGTTCGACTGAAGCTTTCTTT
J gene: TRBJ2-2; V gene: TRBV2; clone size: many; D gene: TRBD2; CDR3 protein: CASSEIAGVLTGELFF; CDR3 DNA: TGTGCCAGCAGTGAAATAGCGGGAGTTCTTACCGGGGAGCTGTTTTTT
J gene: TRBJ2-2; V gene: TRBV9; clone size: many; D gene: .; CDR3 protein: CASSPGGRPTGELFF; CDR3 DNA: TGTGCCAGCAGCCCAGGTGGCAGACCCACCGGGGAGCTGTTTTTT
J gene: TRBJ2-5; V gene: TRBV19; clone size: many; D gene: .; CDR3 protein: CASSPWRGQETQYF; CDR3 DNA: TGTGCCAGTAGTCCCTGGCGGGGCCAAGAGACCCAGTACTTC
J gene: TRBJ1-5; V gene: TRBV19; clone size: few; D gene: TRBD1; CDR3 protein: CASPPGTGINQPQHF; CDR3 DNA: TGTGCCAGTCCCCCCGGGACAGGGATCAATCAGCCCCAGCATTTT
J gene: TRBJ2-2; V gene: TRBV2; clone size: many; D gene: TRBD1; CDR3 protein: CASSTGGPGELFF; CDR3 DNA: TGTGCCAGCAGTACAGGGGGCCCCGGGGAGCTGTTTTTT
J gene: TRBJ2-1; V gene: TRBV10-3; clone size: many; D gene: TRBD2; CDR3 protein: CAISESVLAGGGNEQFF; CDR3 DNA: TGTGCCATCAGTGAGTCGGTTCTAGCGGGAGGAGGCAATGAGCAGTTCTTC
J gene: TRBJ1-5; V gene: TRBV7-9; clone size: .; D gene: .; CDR3 protein: CASSTDWGQPQHF; CDR3 DNA: TGTGCCAGCAGCACGGACTGGGGGCAGCCCCAGCATTTT
J gene: TRBJ1-2; V gene: TRBV4-3; clone size: .; D gene: .; CDR3 protein: CASSQGPGGNYGYTF; CDR3 DNA: TGCGCCAGCAGCCAAGGCCCGGGGGGGAACTATGGCTACACCTTC
J gene: TRBJ2-7; V gene: TRBV6-2/TRBV6-3; clone size: .; D gene: .; CDR3 protein: CASSLLVSLSSYEQYF; CDR3 DNA: TGTGCCAGCAGCTTACTCGTGTCGTTGAGCTCCTACGAGCAGTACTTC
J gene: TRBJ1-3; V gene: TRBV20-1; clone size: many; D gene: .; CDR3 protein: CSATHHKSGNTIYF; CDR3 DNA: TGCAGTGCTACCCACCATAAATCTGGAAACACCATATATTTT
J gene: TRBJ1-2; V gene: TRBV18; clone size: many; D gene: .; CDR3 protein: CASSQRHRAVDTF; CDR3 DNA: TGTGCCAGCTCCCAAAGGCACAGGGCGGTTGACACCTTC
J gene: TRBJ2-3; V gene: TRBV27; clone size: many; D gene: TRBD2; CDR3 protein: CASSLTGLAGGASTDTQYF; CDR3 DNA: TGTGCCAGCAGTTTAACGGGACTAGCGGGAGGAGCTAGCACAGATACGCAGTATTTT
J gene: TRBJ1-6; V gene: TRBV20-1; clone size: .; D gene: .; CDR3 protein: CSAKRSYNSPLHF; CDR3 DNA: TGCAGTGCGAAGCGCTCCTATAATTCACCCCTCCACTTT
J gene: TRBJ1-1; V gene: TRBV30; clone size: many; D gene: .; CDR3 protein: CAWSIGVFTEAFF; CDR3 DNA: TGTGCCTGGAGTATAGGGGTTTTCACTGAAGCTTTCTTT
J gene: TRBJ1-3; V gene: TRBV27; clone size: .; D gene: .; CDR3 protein: CASRQGYPGNTIYF; CDR3 DNA: TGTGCCAGCAGACAGGGATACCCTGGAAACACCATATATTTT
J gene: TRBJ2-3; V gene: TRBV14; clone size: once; D gene: TRBD2; CDR3 protein: CASSQAGGIDTQYF; CDR3 DNA: TGTGCCAGCAGCCAAGCGGGAGGAATAGATACGCAGTATTTT
J gene: TRBJ2-1; V gene: TRBV2; clone size: many; D gene: .; CDR3 protein: CASSEPQRITKDTFTYNEQFF; CDR3 DNA: TGTGCCAGCAGTGAACCCCAGAGGATTACAAAGGACACGTTTACCTACAATGAGCAGTTCTTC
J gene: TRBJ2-5; V gene: TRBV12-3/TRBV12-4; clone size: .; D gene: TRBD1; CDR3 protein: CASSQGQEETQYF; CDR3 DNA: TGTGCCAGCAGTCAAGGACAGGAAGAGACCCAGTACTTC
J gene: TRBJ2-3; V gene: TRBV12-3/TRBV12-4; clone size: many; D gene: .; CDR3 protein: CASSLAEGGTQYF; CDR3 DNA: TGTGCCAGCAGTTTGGCTGAGGGCGGTACGCAGTATTTT
J gene: TRBJ2-1; V gene: TRBV27; clone size: many; D gene: TRBD2; CDR3 protein: CASSSGRGYEQFF; CDR3 DNA: TGTGCCAGCAGTTCGGGGCGGGGGTATGAGCAGTTCTTC
J gene: TRBJ2-1; V gene: TRBV11-2; clone size: many; D gene: .; CDR3 protein: CASSSRGAIPDEQFF; CDR3 DNA: TGTGCCAGCAGCTCACGCGGGGCCATACCGGATGAGCAGTTCTTC
J gene: TRBJ1-3; V gene: TRBV7-2; clone size: many; D gene: .; CDR3 protein: CASSPRDPSWNSGNTIYF; CDR3 DNA: TGTGCCAGCAGCCCTCGGGATCCTTCATGGAACTCTGGAAACACCATATATTTT
J gene: TRBJ2-3; V gene: TRBV2; clone size: many; D gene: TRBD2; CDR3 protein: CASSGGGRARIDTQYF; CDR3 DNA: TGTGCCAGCAGTGGAGGCGGGAGGGCCCGGATAGATACGCAGTATTTT
J gene: TRBJ1-1; V gene: TRBV2; clone size: .; D gene: .; CDR3 protein: CASRAPRGALEAFF; CDR3 DNA: TGTGCCAGCAGGGCGCCCCGGGGCGCGTTGGAAGCTTTCTTT
J gene: TRBJ2-1; V gene: TRBV7-2; clone size: .; D gene: TRBD2; CDR3 protein: CASSRLGGRGLDEQFF; CDR3 DNA: TGTGCCAGCAGCCGCTTGGGCGGGAGAGGGTTGGATGAGCAGTTCTTC
J gene: TRBJ1-2; V gene: TRBV3-1; clone size: many; D gene: .; CDR3 protein: CASSQGQQPNYGYTF; CDR3 DNA: TGTGCCAGCAGCCAAGGACAGCAGCCTAACTATGGCTACACCTTC
J gene: TRBJ2-7; V gene: TRBV18; clone size: .; D gene: .; CDR3 protein: CASSPKGDGYEQYF; CDR3 DNA: TGTGCCAGCTCACCTAAAGGCGACGGCTACGAGCAGTACTTC
J gene: TRBJ2-1; V gene: TRBV7-9; clone size: many; D gene: .; CDR3 protein: CATIEGGGNEQFF; CDR3 DNA: TGTGCCACTATAGAGGGAGGCGGGAATGAGCAGTTCTTC
J gene: TRBJ2-7; V gene: TRBV4-3; clone size: few; D gene: TRBD1; CDR3 protein: CASSLDRLSSYEQYF; CDR3 DNA: TGCGCCAGCAGCCTGGACAGGTTAAGCTCCTACGAGCAGTACTTC
J gene: TRBJ1-1; V gene: TRBV7-3; clone size: many; D gene: .; CDR3 protein: CASSLYPLGPGTGGTEAFF; CDR3 DNA: TGTGCCAGCAGCTTATACCCCCTCGGCCCCGGGACTGGTGGCACTGAAGCTTTCTTT
J gene: TRBJ1-5; V gene: TRBV7-2; clone size: many; D gene: .; CDR3 protein: CASSHIGPQHF; CDR3 DNA: TGTGCCAGCAGCCACATCGGTCCCCAGCATTTT
J gene: TRBJ2-1; V gene: TRBV20-1; clone size: many; D gene: .; CDR3 protein: CSARPRGTYNEQFF; CDR3 DNA: TGCAGTGCTAGGCCCAGGGGAACCTACAATGAGCAGTTCTTC
J gene: TRBJ2-7; V gene: TRBV2; clone size: many; D gene: .; CDR3 protein: CASRKQGLYEQYF; CDR3 DNA: TGTGCCAGCAGAAAACAGGGACTCTACGAGCAGTACTTC
J gene: TRBJ2-1; V gene: TRBV20-1; clone size: many; D gene: .; CDR3 protein: CTVPGYNEQFF; CDR3 DNA: TGCACTGTCCCAGGCTACAATGAGCAGTTCTTC
J gene: TRBJ1-2; V gene: TRBV7-2; clone size: few; D gene: .; CDR3 protein: CASSLALAARNYGYTF; CDR3 DNA: TGTGCCAGCAGCTTAGCTTTAGCCGCTCGGAATTATGGCTACACCTTC
J gene: TRBJ1-5; V gene: TRBV18; clone size: .; D gene: .; CDR3 protein: CASSPPPGANQPQHF; CDR3 DNA: TGTGCCAGCTCACCACCCCCGGGAGCGAATCAGCCCCAGCATTTT
J gene: TRBJ1-4; V gene: TRBV28; clone size: many; D gene: .; CDR3 protein: CASSFGGDEKLFF; CDR3 DNA: TGTGCCAGCAGTTTTGGGGGGGATGAAAAACTGTTTTTT
J gene: TRBJ1-5; V gene: TRBV2; clone size: many; D gene: .; CDR3 protein: CASAMVYGNQPQHF; CDR3 DNA: TGTGCCAGCGCCATGGTTTATGGCAATCAGCCCCAGCATTTT
J gene: TRBJ1-1; V gene: TRBV19; clone size: .; D gene: TRBD1; CDR3 protein: CASKTTDRGMNTEAFF; CDR3 DNA: TGTGCCAGTAAGACTACCGACAGGGGAATGAACACTGAAGCTTTCTTT
J gene: TRBJ2-3; V gene: TRBV6-2/TRBV6-3; clone size: few; D gene: .; CDR3 protein: CASSYRGLPTDTQYF; CDR3 DNA: TGTGCCAGCAGTTACAGGGGACTCCCCACAGATACGCAGTATTTT
J gene: TRBJ1-2; V gene: TRBV11-3; clone size: many; D gene: TRBD1; CDR3 protein: CASSSRQGPNYGYTF; CDR3 DNA: TGTGCCAGCAGCTCGAGACAGGGTCCAAACTATGGCTACACCTTC
J gene: TRBJ1-4; V gene: TRBV7-9; clone size: many; D gene: TRBD1; CDR3 protein: CASNSGQGTGEKLFF; CDR3 DNA: TGTGCCAGCAACTCCGGACAGGGAACGGGTGAAAAACTGTTTTTT
J gene: TRBJ2-7; V gene: TRBV20-1; clone size: .; D gene: .; CDR3 protein: CSAHRGGNEQYF; CDR3 DNA: TGCAGTGCTCACCGAGGAGGGAACGAGCAGTACTTC
J gene: TRBJ2-1; V gene: TRBV27; clone size: many; D gene: TRBD2; CDR3 protein: CASSLRRSGSVYNEQFF; CDR3 DNA: TGTGCCAGCAGTTTACGGCGCAGCGGGAGCGTCTACAATGAGCAGTTCTTC
J gene: TRBJ2-2; V gene: TRBV19; clone size: few; D gene: .; CDR3 protein: CASSTRPVNTGELFF; CDR3 DNA: TGTGCCAGTAGTACCCGCCCCGTGAACACCGGGGAGCTGTTTTTT
J gene: TRBJ2-1; V gene: TRBV7-3; clone size: many; D gene: .; CDR3 protein: CASSLTSGPVSYNEQFF; CDR3 DNA: TGTGCCAGCAGCTTAACGAGCGGACCAGTCTCCTACAATGAGCAGTTCTTC
J gene: TRBJ1-2; V gene: TRBV5-1; clone size: many; D gene: .; CDR3 protein: CASSLAGTSAGYTF; CDR3 DNA: TGCGCCAGCAGCTTGGCCGGGACCTCCGCGGGCTACACCTTC
J gene: TRBJ1-2; V gene: TRBV9; clone size: many; D gene: TRBD1; CDR3 protein: CASSVSPGTGGAGYTF; CDR3 DNA: TGTGCCAGCAGCGTAAGTCCCGGGACAGGGGGCGCCGGCTACACCTTC
J gene: TRBJ1-2; V gene: TRBV7-9; clone size: few; D gene: TRBD1; CDR3 protein: CASSSDRDSSNYGYTF; CDR3 DNA: TGTGCCAGCAGCTCAGACCGGGACAGCTCAAACTATGGCTACACCTTC
J gene: TRBJ2-1; V gene: TRBV12-3/TRBV12-4; clone size: many; D gene: .; CDR3 protein: CASSPTRRSYNEQFF; CDR3 DNA: TGTGCCAGCAGCCCCACTAGACGCTCCTACAATGAGCAGTTCTTC